A selection of T cell receptor beta chains follows, all from one sample in a study of immune cell composition in non-small cell lung cancer. Clones were read by immunoSEQ multiplex PCR, and TCRdb kept only the in-frame ones, dropping some. The data show roughly 5,800 clones, approximately 90% seen once. The specimen was non-adjacent lung tissue. The receptor set was obtained from a human donor with non-small cell lung cancer. The CDR3 runs from the conserved cysteine through the conserved F or W. Fields, in order: D gene, V gene, J gene, CDR3 protein. The D gene is left open where the match is weak.

d_call: .; v_call: TRBV5-1; j_call: TRBJ1-1; cdr3_aa: CASSSRGGYTEAFF
d_call: .; v_call: TRBV18; j_call: TRBJ2-6; cdr3_aa: CASSQIQGVTSGANVLTF
d_call: .; v_call: TRBV5-1; j_call: TRBJ2-3; cdr3_aa: CASSLWRSTDTQYF
d_call: .; v_call: TRBV30; j_call: TRBJ1-4; cdr3_aa: CAWSVGRRGEKLFF
d_call: TRBD1; v_call: TRBV13; j_call: TRBJ1-4; cdr3_aa: CASSLRTGGSTNEKLFF
d_call: .; v_call: TRBV7-2; j_call: TRBJ1-4; cdr3_aa: CASSPGTADEKLFF
d_call: .; v_call: TRBV2; j_call: TRBJ1-3; cdr3_aa: CASSVGRTGNTIYF
d_call: TRBD2; v_call: TRBV2; j_call: TRBJ2-7; cdr3_aa: CASRGTSGPEEQYF
d_call: .; v_call: TRBV5-1; j_call: TRBJ1-2; cdr3_aa: CASSKGHSGSNYGYTF
d_call: .; v_call: TRBV11-1; j_call: TRBJ2-1; cdr3_aa: CASSTPNLTISSNEQFF
d_call: .; v_call: TRBV28; j_call: TRBJ1-1; cdr3_aa: CASSSSGVFPEAFF
d_call: .; v_call: TRBV21-1; j_call: TRBJ1-1; cdr3_aa: CASSKVESKNTEAFF
d_call: TRBD2; v_call: TRBV29-1; j_call: TRBJ2-3; cdr3_aa: CSTPGSSGRNTQYF
d_call: TRBD1; v_call: TRBV5-1; j_call: TRBJ2-1; cdr3_aa: CASSPGTGGSEQFF
d_call: .; v_call: TRBV28; j_call: TRBJ1-2; cdr3_aa: CASSLSGDGYTF
d_call: .; v_call: TRBV30; j_call: TRBJ2-5; cdr3_aa: CAWMGSGSEETQYF
d_call: TRBD2; v_call: TRBV4-2; j_call: TRBJ2-3; cdr3_aa: CASSQELAEENTQYF
d_call: .; v_call: TRBV30; j_call: TRBJ1-5; cdr3_aa: CAWSPAIYPGKGQPQHF
d_call: .; v_call: TRBV6-5; j_call: TRBJ1-1; cdr3_aa: CASSYLDRSEAFF
d_call: TRBD1; v_call: TRBV6-1; j_call: TRBJ1-1; cdr3_aa: CASRRDRVLANEAFF
d_call: .; v_call: TRBV12-2; j_call: TRBJ1-1; cdr3_aa: CASRFTSPGAEAFF
d_call: .; v_call: TRBV5-1; j_call: TRBJ2-1; cdr3_aa: CASSFGNGLSYNEQFF
d_call: TRBD2; v_call: TRBV7-7; j_call: TRBJ2-1; cdr3_aa: CASSFGTSYNEQFF
d_call: TRBD1; v_call: TRBV7-2; j_call: TRBJ2-2; cdr3_aa: CASSLPGTVTGELFF
d_call: TRBD1; v_call: TRBV6-1; j_call: TRBJ1-2; cdr3_aa: CAGTTGGYGYTF
d_call: TRBD1; v_call: TRBV29-1; j_call: TRBJ1-3; cdr3_aa: CSVADRASGNTIYF
d_call: .; v_call: TRBV5-4; j_call: TRBJ2-1; cdr3_aa: CASSLGSIQGGGYNEQFF
d_call: TRBD2; v_call: TRBV25-1; j_call: TRBJ2-3; cdr3_aa: CASSESGVPSTDTQYF
d_call: TRBD2; v_call: TRBV5-1; j_call: TRBJ2-7; cdr3_aa: CASSLGGVYEQYF
d_call: .; v_call: TRBV6-5; j_call: TRBJ1-2; cdr3_aa: CASSYRQAGGYTF
d_call: .; v_call: TRBV7-6; j_call: TRBJ2-7; cdr3_aa: CASSLGAVNEQYF
d_call: .; v_call: TRBV7-9; j_call: TRBJ1-1; cdr3_aa: CASSSWGGARNTEAFF
d_call: TRBD1; v_call: TRBV6-5; j_call: TRBJ1-2; cdr3_aa: CASTQGTGGGYTF
d_call: .; v_call: TRBV14; j_call: TRBJ2-2; cdr3_aa: CASSQLNTGELFF
d_call: TRBD2; v_call: TRBV5-4; j_call: TRBJ2-3; cdr3_aa: CASSSSGRTDTQYF
d_call: .; v_call: TRBV19; j_call: TRBJ1-2; cdr3_aa: CASSNPNDLVGTF
d_call: .; v_call: TRBV5-1; j_call: TRBJ2-5; cdr3_aa: CASSKDTLGAQYF
d_call: TRBD2; v_call: TRBV5-6; j_call: TRBJ2-1; cdr3_aa: CASSPRLAGFYYNEQFF
d_call: .; v_call: TRBV28; j_call: TRBJ1-2; cdr3_aa: CASSSLQAQGFYGYTF
d_call: TRBD2; v_call: TRBV10-2; j_call: TRBJ2-3; cdr3_aa: CASSEAGLATSTDTQYF
d_call: .; v_call: TRBV5-4; j_call: TRBJ2-7; cdr3_aa: CASSLGPTGSTYEQYF
d_call: TRBD1; v_call: TRBV5-1; j_call: TRBJ1-1; cdr3_aa: CASSRETGRNTEAFF
d_call: .; v_call: TRBV7-2; j_call: TRBJ1-2; cdr3_aa: CASSLSGMEGYTF
d_call: .; v_call: TRBV7-9; j_call: TRBJ1-1; cdr3_aa: CASSYDRRNTEAFF
d_call: .; v_call: TRBV10-3; j_call: TRBJ1-4; cdr3_aa: CAISESSENGKLFF
d_call: .; v_call: TRBV30; j_call: TRBJ2-1; cdr3_aa: CARSLGGSSYNEQFF
d_call: .; v_call: TRBV5-6; j_call: TRBJ1-2; cdr3_aa: CASSLSALSRKGYTF
d_call: TRBD2; v_call: TRBV13; j_call: TRBJ2-1; cdr3_aa: CASSSTGLAGGPGHEQFF
d_call: .; v_call: TRBV4-3; j_call: TRBJ2-5; cdr3_aa: CASSQGFQETQYF
d_call: .; v_call: TRBV27; j_call: TRBJ1-6; cdr3_aa: CAIASRVNSPLHF
d_call: .; v_call: TRBV28; j_call: TRBJ2-5; cdr3_aa: CASSLQGLGTQYF
d_call: .; v_call: TRBV13; j_call: TRBJ2-7; cdr3_aa: CASSLGGDPYEQYF
d_call: TRBD1; v_call: TRBV4-1; j_call: TRBJ1-5; cdr3_aa: CASSREPGQGHQPQHF
d_call: TRBD1; v_call: TRBV7-9; j_call: TRBJ2-7; cdr3_aa: CASSLGQGRGSF
d_call: TRBD1; v_call: TRBV4-2; j_call: TRBJ2-2; cdr3_aa: CASSHLDRGNTGELFF